A single sample gave rise to the 7 T cell receptor beta chains below, sequenced in a study of T cell responses to AZD1222 COVID-19 vaccine. Here immunoSEQ multiplex PCR was the method, and the copy in TCRdb shows in-frame clones only, minus some. The data show approximately 44,000 clones, about 78% seen once. Sequenced material: peripheral blood, taken on day 0 of AZD1222 vaccination. All receptors derive from an adult in good health.

The rearrangement uses TRBV7-9 and TRBJ1-1; 8 bases line up with TRBD1. The V and J ends lost 2 bases and 6 bases, in that order; junction bases with no gene match: 11. Germline CDR1 and CDR2: SEHNR and FQNEAQ (reference sequence). The CDR3 runs to 16 residues. CDR3 DNA sequence: TGTGCCAGCAGCTTACAGGGGGCAATGGTGAAGGCTGAAGCTTTCTTT. Translated, it gives CASSLQGAMVKAEAFF.

The chain carries TRBV19 and TRBJ2-7; D perhaps matches TRBD1 (7 bases). Germline V gene lookup returns CDR1 LNHDA and CDR2 SQIVND (reference sequence). The length of the CDR3 is 15 residues. Trimming pared 7 bases from V and 0 bases from J, leaving 16 bases between. The CDR3 coding sequence is TGTGCCAGTACCAGGGGGGCAGGCGACTCCTACGAGCAGTACTTC. It is translated as CASTRGAGDSYEQYF.

The chain couples TRBV2 to TRBJ1-5; D is perhaps TRBD1 (5 bases). The V and J ends lost 6 bases and 7 bases respectively, with 19 bases between them. CDR1 and CDR2 from the germline V gene are SNHLY and FYNNEI. This CDR3 has 15 amino acids. CDR3 in DNA: TGTGCCAGCAGCCGGGACGGTGGGGGGGGGCAGCCCCAGCATTTT. Encoded protein: CASSRDGGGGQPQHF.

The rearrangement joins TRBV3-1 (or the pseudogene TRBV3-2) to TRBJ2-3; a weak D match, TRBD2 (5 bases). V lost 5 bases and J lost 6, with 15 bases in between. Germline V gene data show CDR1 as LGHDT and CDR2 as YNNKEL (reference sequence). This CDR3 region has 14 residues. This chain's CDR3 is CASSFLLGEDTQYF. The CDR3 DNA reads as TGTGCCAGCAGCTTTCTTCTGGGAGAGGATACGCAGTATTTT.

This clone is judged medium-sized. The chain is built from TRBV4-2 and TRBJ1-4; TRBD1 matches 9 bases. The germline CDR1 and CDR2 sequences are LGHNA and YNFKEQ. V lost 1 base to trimming and J lost 7 bases; unmatched junction nucleotides: 10. The CDR3 sequence is 17 residues long. Here the CDR3 DNA reads TGTGCCAGCAGCCAAGGACATGCCGACAGGGGGAGTGAAAAACTGTTTTTT. Its protein product is CASSQGHADRGSEKLFF.

The chain combines TRBV24-1 with TRBJ2-2, with 10 bases that match TRBD2. Losses at the gene ends were 6 bases for V and 4 bases for J; bases not matched to a gene: 13. The CDR3 covers 18 residues. Germline V CDR1 and CDR2: KGHDR, SFDVKD. The CDR3: CATSTRSGGIVGTGELFF. In nucleotides, the CDR3 is TGTGCCACCAGTACGCGTAGCGGGGGGATTGTAGGCACCGGGGAGCTGTTTTTT.

V gene TRBV5-5 combines with J gene TRBJ1-4; D remains unclear. Per germline, CDR1 SGHKS and CDR2 YYEKEE (reference sequence). The CDR3 runs 14 residues. With 4 bases removed from V and 4 bases from J, the gap between germline ends came to 11 bases. CDR3 in DNA: TGTGCCAGCAGCCTAGGACGGAGTAATGAAAAACTGTTTTTT. It encodes CASSLGRSNEKLFF.